These 11 T cell receptor beta chains originate from one sample sequenced in a study of control samples from healthy donors and cancer patients. The table came from immunoSEQ multiplex PCR; TCRdb's copy has only in-frame clones and leaves some out. This table holds 150,000 or so clones, roughly 94% found once. Specimen: blood. The source of these receptors is a man aged 35 to 55 in good health.

The V call is TRBV6-5, the J call TRBJ1-2; D possibly corresponds to TRBD1 (6 bases). Germline V gene data show CDR1 as MNHEY and CDR2 as SVGAGI. The CDR3 contains 13 residues. V was shortened by 6 bases and J by 4 bases, with 12 bases between the two germline ends. Written as DNA, the CDR3 is TGTGCCAGCAGAGCGACAGGCGCCTATGGCTACACCTTC. This codes for CASRATGAYGYTF.

The J gene is TRBJ1-1, the V gene TRBV18, with 8 bases identical to TRBD1. The CDR3 length is 14 residues. Germline V gives CDR1 KGHSH, CDR2 LQKENI. Trimming removed 5 bases from V and 5 bases from J; junction bases left unmatched: 7. The CDR3 here is CASSSGQGRTEAFF. In nucleotides, the CDR3 is TGTGCCAGCTCATCCGGACAGGGCCGGACTGAAGCTTTCTTT.

The chain couples TRBV19 to TRBJ2-2; no clear D. The CDR3 runs to 13 residues. Germline V gene lookup returns CDR1 LNHDA and CDR2 SQIVND (reference sequence). Trimming cost V 3 bases and J 7 bases, with 9 bases left between them. CDR3 protein: CASSILSGGELFF. As DNA, the CDR3 is TGTGCCAGTAGTATCTTATCGGGCGGGGAGCTGTTTTTT.

Here the CDR3 reads CATSRRANYGYTF. The CDR3 nucleotides read TGTGCCACCAGTAGAAGAGCTAACTATGGCTACACCTTC. The chain recombines TRBV24-1 with TRBJ1-2; D gene ambiguous. The CDR3 is 13 amino acids. V lost 6 bases, J lost 0 bases, and 7 bases lay in between. Germline loops: CDR1 KGHDR, CDR2 SFDVKD.

The CDR3 nucleotides read TGTGCCAGCAGCTTAAGCCGGGGGAGCTCTGGAAACACCATATATTTT. This gives the protein CASSLSRGSSGNTIYF. The chain recombines TRBV11-2 with TRBJ1-3; D perhaps matches TRBD1 (5 bases). In germline, CDR1 is SGHAT, CDR2 FQNNGV. V lost 2 bases to trimming and J lost 0 bases, with 11 bases between them. The length of the CDR3 is 16 residues.

The chain employs TRBV2 and TRBJ1-1; D may be TRBD1 (5 bases). The CDR3 is 12 amino acids. V lost 11 bases and J lost 3, with 13 bases in between. Germline V lookup: CDR1 SNHLY, CDR2 FYNNEI. For the CDR3, the DNA is TGTGCCCGGAGCATAGGGGACACTGAAGCTTTCTTT. It translates to CARSIGDTEAFF.

V gene TRBV3-1 (or the pseudogene TRBV3-2) combines with J gene TRBJ2-7, with 10 bases fitting TRBD1. From germline, CDR1 is LGHDT and CDR2 YNNKEL (reference sequence). V shed 4 bases and J 5 bases; nucleotides not matched to a gene: 5. The CDR3 extends over 14 amino acids. This CDR3 reads CASSPDRGTDEQYF. CDR3 nucleotides: TGTGCCAGCAGCCCGGACAGGGGGACAGACGAGCAGTACTTC.

The chain joins TRBV5-1 to TRBJ2-1; 11 bases are a match to TRBD2. With V trimmed by 2 bases and J by 1 base, 2 bases remained unmatched. The germline V gene encodes CDR1 SGHRS and CDR2 YFSETQ. There are 16 residues in the CDR3. This CDR3 is CASSFLAGGSYNEQFF. The CDR3 coding sequence is TGCGCCAGCAGCTTCCTAGCGGGGGGTTCCTACAATGAGCAGTTCTTC.

The chain joins TRBV9 to TRBJ2-6, with a possible D match to TRBD2 (6 bases). With 2 bases removed from V and 0 bases from J, the gap between germline ends came to 12 bases. The CDR3 covers 17 residues. Germline V gives CDR1 SGDLS, CDR2 YYNGEE. CDR3 sequence (DNA): TGTGCCAGCAGCGTTGCTCGGGAGAGCTCTGGGGCCAACGTCCTGACTTTC. This codes for CASSVARESSGANVLTF. The full variable domain, completed using reference TRBV9 and TRBJ2-6, is DSGVTQTPKHLITATGQRVTLRCSPRSGDLSVYWYQQSLDQGLQFLIQYYNGEERAKGNILERFSAQQFPDLHSELNLSSLELGDSALYFCASSVARESSGANVLTFGAGSRLTVL.

This clone showed up just once. The CDR3 here is CASSLSPGGETQYF. CDR3 nucleotides: TGCGCCAGCAGCTTGTCGCCCGGGGGGGAGACCCAGTACTTC. The V and J genes are TRBV5-1 and TRBJ2-5, with 7 nucleotides matching TRBD2. This CDR3 is 14 amino acids long. In germline, CDR1 is SGHRS, CDR2 YFSETQ. V shed 1 base, J shed 5 bases, and the junction held 5 bases outside the gene matches.

The chain combines TRBV11-2 with TRBJ2-4; a possible D gene is TRBD2 (6 bases). V lost 0 bases to trimming and J lost 3 bases, with 12 bases between them. The CDR3 is 16 residues long. Germline CDR1 is SGHAT and CDR2 is FQNNGV. CDR3 DNA: TGTGCCAGCAGCTTAGATCGATCCGGGGGCAAAAACATTCAGTACTTC. It is translated as CASSLDRSGGKNIQYF.